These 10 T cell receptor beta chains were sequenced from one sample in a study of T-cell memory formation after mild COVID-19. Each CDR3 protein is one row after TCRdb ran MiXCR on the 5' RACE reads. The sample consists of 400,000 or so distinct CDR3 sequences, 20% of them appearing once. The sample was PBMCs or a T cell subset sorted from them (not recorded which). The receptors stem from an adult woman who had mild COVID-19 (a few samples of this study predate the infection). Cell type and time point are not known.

DNA of the CDR3: TGTGCCTGGAGTACGGGTCTTAGCGGACCCTACAATGAGCAGTTCTTC. It encodes CAWSTGLSGPYNEQFF. This chain connects TRBV30 to TRBJ2-1, with D tentatively TRBD2 (6 bases). V lost 2 bases to trimming and J lost 2 bases, with 16 bases between them. The CDR3 covers 16 residues. Per germline, CDR1 GTSNPN and CDR2 SVGIG (reference sequence).

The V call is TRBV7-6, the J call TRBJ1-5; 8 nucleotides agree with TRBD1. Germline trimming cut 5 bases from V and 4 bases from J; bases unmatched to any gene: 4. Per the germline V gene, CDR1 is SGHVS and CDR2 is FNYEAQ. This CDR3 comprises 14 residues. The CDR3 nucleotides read TGTGCCAGCAGCCCGGGACAGGTTAATCAGCCCCAGCATTTT. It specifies CASSPGQVNQPQHF.

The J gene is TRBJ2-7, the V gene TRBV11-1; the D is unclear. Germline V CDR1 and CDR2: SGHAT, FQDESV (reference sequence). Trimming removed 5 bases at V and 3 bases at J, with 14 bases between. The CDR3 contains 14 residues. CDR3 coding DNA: TGTGCCAGCAGCGCCCTCAAAGGTTACTACGAGCAGTACTTC. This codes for CASSALKGYYEQYF.

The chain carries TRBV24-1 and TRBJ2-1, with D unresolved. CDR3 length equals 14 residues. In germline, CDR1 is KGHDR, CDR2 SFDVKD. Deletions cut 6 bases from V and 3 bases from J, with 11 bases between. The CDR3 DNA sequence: TGTGCCACCAGTCCTCATTCGGACTACAATGAGCAGTTCTTC. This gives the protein CATSPHSDYNEQFF.

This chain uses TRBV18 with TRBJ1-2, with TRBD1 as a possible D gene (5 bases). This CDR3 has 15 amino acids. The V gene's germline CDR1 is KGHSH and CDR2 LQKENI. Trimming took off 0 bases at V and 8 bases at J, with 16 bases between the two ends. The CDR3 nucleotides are TGTGCCAGCTCACCACCCCAGACCCCCTGGGACGGCTACACCTTC. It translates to CASSPPQTPWDGYTF. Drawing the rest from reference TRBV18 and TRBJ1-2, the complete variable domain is NAGVMQNPRHLVRRRGQEARLRCSPMKGHSHVYWYRQLPEEGLKFMVYLQKENIIDESGMPKERFSAEFPKEGPSILRIQQVVRGDSAAYFCASSPPQTPWDGYTFGSGTRLTVV.

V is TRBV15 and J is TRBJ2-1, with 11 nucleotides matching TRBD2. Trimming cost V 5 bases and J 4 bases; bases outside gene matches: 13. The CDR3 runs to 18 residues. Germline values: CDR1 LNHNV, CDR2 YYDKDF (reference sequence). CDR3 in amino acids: CATSPTRLAGGIYNEQFF. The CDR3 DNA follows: TGTGCCACCAGCCCGACGCGGCTAGCGGGAGGTATTTACAATGAGCAGTTCTTC.

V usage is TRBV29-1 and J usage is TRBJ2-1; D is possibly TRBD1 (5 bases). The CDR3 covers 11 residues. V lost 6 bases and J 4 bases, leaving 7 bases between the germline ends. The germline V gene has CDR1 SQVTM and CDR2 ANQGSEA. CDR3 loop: CSVTGYNEQFF. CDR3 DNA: TGCAGCGTAACAGGTTACAATGAGCAGTTCTTC.

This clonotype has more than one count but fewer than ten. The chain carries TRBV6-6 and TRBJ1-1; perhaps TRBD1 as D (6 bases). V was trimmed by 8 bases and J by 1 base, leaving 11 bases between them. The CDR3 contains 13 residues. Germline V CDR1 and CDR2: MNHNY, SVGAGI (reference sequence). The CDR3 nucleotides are TGTGCCAGCCTGAGGGGGTGGAACACTGAAGCTTTCTTT. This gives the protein CASLRGWNTEAFF.

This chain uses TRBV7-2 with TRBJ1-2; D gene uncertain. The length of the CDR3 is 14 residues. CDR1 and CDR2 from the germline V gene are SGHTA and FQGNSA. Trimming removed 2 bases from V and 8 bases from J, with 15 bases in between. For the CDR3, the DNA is TGTGCCAGCAGCTTATTCGTGGGCCTTGAAGGCTACACCTTC. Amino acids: CASSLFVGLEGYTF.

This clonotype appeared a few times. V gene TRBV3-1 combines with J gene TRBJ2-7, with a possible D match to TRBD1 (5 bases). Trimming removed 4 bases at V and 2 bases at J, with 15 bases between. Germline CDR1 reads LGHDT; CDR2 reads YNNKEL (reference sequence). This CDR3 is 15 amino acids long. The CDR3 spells CASSRPDTATYEQYF. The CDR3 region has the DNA TGTGCCAGCAGCCGACCGGACACCGCAACCTACGAGCAGTACTTC.